This entry describes one T cell receptor beta chain. Its antigen has not been determined. No base quality information exists; no much larger clone differs at one position. This sample was taken from a study of T-cell memory formation after mild COVID-19 (dated by TCRdb to the early 2020s). Looking at the study overall: TCR sequence clusters from the two donors were found to be largely donor specific. In a couple of donors, T-cell clones that expanded and contracted after mild COVID-19 were followed by sequencing TCRalpha and TCRbeta repertoires longitudinally. Two young, previously healthy adult volunteers made up the cohort, one male and one female. General conclusions and limits of the study: Contracting CD4+ clones were located mainly in the CM and EM memory subsets, whereas CD8+ clones were found to be enriched in EMRA. Clones contracting from day 15 to 85 had balanced CD4/CD8 phenotypes, while a second wave expanding from day 15 to 37 was biased towards CD4+. Only two mild cases were covered by the study, and larger cohorts that include severe cases with pre-infection samples were considered necessary. The detection of some responding clones in pre-infection memory suggests that pre-existing cross-reactive memory T cells joined the SARS-CoV-2 response. Whether the second-wave clones peaking on day 37 were SARS-CoV-2 specific was not confirmed.

The V end loses 2 bases and the J end loses 4 bases, and a stretch of 8 bases separates them. From the germline V gene, CDR1 is MGHDK and CDR2 is SYGVNS. Its CDR3 holds 14 amino acids, cysteine through phenylalanine. The DNA shown is the 42-base CDR3, in frame from base 1. Reads for this sample came from an Illumina NovaSeq 6000. Using 5'RACE with constant-segment primers, TCRalpha and TCRbeta cDNA libraries were constructed, with sample barcodes and unique molecular identifiers added in the process. RNA was extracted from every sample with Trizol reagent. Libraries were amplified in two PCR steps, with a second sample barcode and Illumina TruSeq adapters added in the second step. The libraries were sequenced on an Illumina NovaSeq using 2 x 150 bp paired-end reads. The paper's processing steps were these. The reads were demultiplexed and collapsed into UMI-guided consensus sequences using migec v1.2.7. Using mixcr v2.1.11, UMI consensuses were aligned to TRA and TRB V and J templates and then assembled into clonotypes. Expanded or contracted clonotypes were those called significant by both edgeR and NoisET, with noise models trained on biological replicates. For edgeR calls, the cutoffs were a false discovery rate-adjusted p below 0.01 and a log2 fold-change threshold of 1. PCA with hierarchical clustering of max-normalized trajectories of the 1000 most abundant clonotypes was used as exploratory dynamics analysis. Each responding clone was given a CD4 or CD8 phenotype based on the CD4+ and CD8+ repertoires, which had been sequenced separately. The public reads were reanalyzed by TCRdb: fastp trimming at Q25, MiXCR alignment, in-frame beta chains only. Each entry merges the rows of one CDR3 protein and shows their most common DNA and genes. In this record, the V and J calls reflect TCRdb's handling and not the investigators' own analysis. For this sample there are some 110,000 distinct CDR3 sequences; approximately 15% appear just once. The leading ten clones occupy more than 25% of the sample.

Ficoll-Paque density gradient centrifugation was used to isolate PBMCs. The receptor was isolated from an adult woman who had mild COVID-19 (a few samples of this study predate the infection). The sample titles of this study are shuffled in the database, so cell type and time point are left out; the donor was told from shared clones. The chain uses TRBV25-1 and TRBJ2-2, with the D segment possibly TRBD1 or TRBD2, each aligning over 5 bases. Sequencing input: PBMCs or a T cell subset sorted from them (not recorded which). The CDR3 region has the sequence CASSETGATGELFF. The sequence in DNA is TGTGCCAGCAGTGAAACCGGGGCCACCGGGGAGCTGTTTTTT.